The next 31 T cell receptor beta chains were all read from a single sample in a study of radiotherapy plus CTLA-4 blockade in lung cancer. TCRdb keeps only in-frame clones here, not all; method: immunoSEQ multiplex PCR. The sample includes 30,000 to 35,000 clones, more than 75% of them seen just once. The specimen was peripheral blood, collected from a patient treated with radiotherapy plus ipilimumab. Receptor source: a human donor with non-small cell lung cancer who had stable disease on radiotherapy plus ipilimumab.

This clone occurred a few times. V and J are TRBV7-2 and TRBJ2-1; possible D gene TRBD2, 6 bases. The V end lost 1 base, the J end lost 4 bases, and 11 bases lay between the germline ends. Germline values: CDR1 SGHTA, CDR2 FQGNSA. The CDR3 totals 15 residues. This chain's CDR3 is CASSLEGRGYNEQFF. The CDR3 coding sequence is TGTGCCAGCAGCTTAGAAGGGCGGGGTTACAATGAGCAGTTCTTC.

The CDR3 DNA is TGTGCCAGCAGCTCCCGCGGGACTAGGGTACAAGGCCAGTACTTC. This gives the protein CASSSRGTRVQGQYF. The genes are TRBV7-9 and TRBJ2-5; TRBD2 matches 8 bases. CDR1 and CDR2 (germline): SEHNR, FQNEAQ (reference sequence). CDR3 size: 15 residues. V shed 4 bases, J shed 10 bases, and the junction held 14 bases outside the gene matches.

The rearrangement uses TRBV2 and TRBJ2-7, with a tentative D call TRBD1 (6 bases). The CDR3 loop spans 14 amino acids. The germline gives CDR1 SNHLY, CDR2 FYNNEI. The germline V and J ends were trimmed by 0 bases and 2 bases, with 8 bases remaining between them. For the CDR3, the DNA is TGTGCCAGCAGTGAAGCTCAGGGGCCCTACGAGCAGTACTTC. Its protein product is CASSEAQGPYEQYF.

For the CDR3, the DNA is TGCGCCAGCAGCCTGGGTGAGATAAATGAAAAACTGTTTTTT. This sequence encodes CASSLGEINEKLFF. The V call is TRBV5-1, the J call TRBJ1-4; D is unresolved. Germline CDR1 reads SGHRS; CDR2 reads YFSETQ. V lost 4 bases, J lost 5 bases, and 12 bases lay in between. The CDR3 has 14 amino acids.

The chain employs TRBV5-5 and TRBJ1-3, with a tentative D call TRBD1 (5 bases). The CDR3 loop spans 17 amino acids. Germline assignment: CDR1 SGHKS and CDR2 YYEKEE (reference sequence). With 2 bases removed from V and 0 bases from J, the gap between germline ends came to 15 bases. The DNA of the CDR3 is TGTGCCAGCAGCTTCGGCCACACAGGATTCTCTGGAAACACCATATATTTT. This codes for CASSFGHTGFSGNTIYF.

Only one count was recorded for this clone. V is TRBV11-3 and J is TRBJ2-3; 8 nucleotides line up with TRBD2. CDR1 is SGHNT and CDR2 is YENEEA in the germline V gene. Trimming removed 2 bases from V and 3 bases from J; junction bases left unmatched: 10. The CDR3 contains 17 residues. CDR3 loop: CASSLRVGGARTDTQYF. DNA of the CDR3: TGTGCCAGCAGCTTACGGGTCGGGGGGGCCCGGACAGATACGCAGTATTTT. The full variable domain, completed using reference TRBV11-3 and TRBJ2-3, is EAGVVQSPRYKIIEKKQPVAFWCNPISGHNTLYWYLQNLGQGPELLIRYENEEAVDDSQLPKDRFSAERLKGVDSTLKIQPAELGDSAVYLCASSLRVGGARTDTQYFGPGTRLTVL.

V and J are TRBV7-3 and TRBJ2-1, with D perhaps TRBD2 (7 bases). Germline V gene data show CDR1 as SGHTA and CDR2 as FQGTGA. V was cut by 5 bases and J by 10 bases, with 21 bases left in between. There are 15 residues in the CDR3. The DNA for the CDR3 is TGTGCCAGCAGCCCGATTATCGGGGGGCTTCGAGAGCAGTTCTTC. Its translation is CASSPIIGGLREQFF.

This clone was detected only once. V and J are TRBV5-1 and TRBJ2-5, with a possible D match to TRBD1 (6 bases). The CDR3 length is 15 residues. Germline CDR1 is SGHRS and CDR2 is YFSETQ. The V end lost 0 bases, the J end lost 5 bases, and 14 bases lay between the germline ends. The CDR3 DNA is TGCGCCAGCAGCTTGGGGGGCCCTACAGGGGAGACCCAGTACTTC. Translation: CASSLGGPTGETQYF.

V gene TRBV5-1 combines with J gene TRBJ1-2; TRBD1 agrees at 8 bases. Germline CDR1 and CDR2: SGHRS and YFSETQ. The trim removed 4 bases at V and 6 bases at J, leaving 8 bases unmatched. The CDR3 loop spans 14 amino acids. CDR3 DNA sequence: TGCGCCAGCAGCCCAGGGGGCGCTGAGAATGGCTACACCTTC. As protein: CASSPGGAENGYTF. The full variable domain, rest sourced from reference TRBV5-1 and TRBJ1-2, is KAGVTQTPRYLIKTRGQQVTLSCSPISGHRSVSWYQQTPGQGLQFLFEYFSETQRNKGNFPGRFSGRQFSNSRSEMNVSTLELGDSALYLCASSPGGAENGYTFGSGTRLTVV.

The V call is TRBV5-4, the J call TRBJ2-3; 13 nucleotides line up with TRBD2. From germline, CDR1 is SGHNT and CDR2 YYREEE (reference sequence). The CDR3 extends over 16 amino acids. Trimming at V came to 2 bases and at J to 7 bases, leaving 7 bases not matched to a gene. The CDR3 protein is CASSLALAGGLYTQYF. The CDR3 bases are TGTGCCAGCAGCTTAGCACTAGCGGGGGGGCTCTATACGCAGTATTTT.

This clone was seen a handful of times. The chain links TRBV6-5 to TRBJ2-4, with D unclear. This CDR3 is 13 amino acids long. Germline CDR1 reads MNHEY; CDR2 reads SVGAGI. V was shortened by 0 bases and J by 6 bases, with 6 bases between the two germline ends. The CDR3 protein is CASSYSTLNIQYF. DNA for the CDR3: TGTGCCAGCAGTTACTCGACGTTAAACATTCAGTACTTC.

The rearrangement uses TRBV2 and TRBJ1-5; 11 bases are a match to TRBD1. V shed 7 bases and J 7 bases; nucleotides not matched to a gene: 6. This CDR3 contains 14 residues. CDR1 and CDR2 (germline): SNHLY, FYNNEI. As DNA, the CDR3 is TGTGCCAGCACCGGACAGGGGGCCTGGCAGCCCCAGCATTTT. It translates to CASTGQGAWQPQHF.

CDR3 nucleotides: TGCAGCGTACCGGGACAGGAACCGGGGGAGCAGTACGTC. Protein sequence: CSVPGQEPGEQYV. The rearrangement joins TRBV29-1 to TRBJ2-7; 8 bases align to TRBD1. This CDR3 region has 13 residues. CDR1 is SQVTM, CDR2 ANQGSEA, per germline. J lost 7 bases, V lost 6 bases, and 11 bases had no gene match.

Written as DNA, the CDR3 is TGCAGCGCAACTAACACTGAAGCTTTCTTT. As protein: CSATNTEAFF. The chain carries TRBV29-1 and TRBJ1-1; no reliable D call. CDR3 size: 10 residues. The V end was cut by 7 bases, the J end by 2 bases, with 5 bases between. Germline V lookup: CDR1 SQVTM, CDR2 ANQGSEA.

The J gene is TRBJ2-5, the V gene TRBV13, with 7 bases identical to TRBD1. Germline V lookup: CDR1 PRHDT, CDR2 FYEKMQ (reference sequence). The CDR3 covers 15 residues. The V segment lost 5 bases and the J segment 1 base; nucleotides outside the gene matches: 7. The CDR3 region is CASSPTGQVQETQYF. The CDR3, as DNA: TGTGCCAGCAGCCCGACCGGACAGGTCCAAGAGACCCAGTACTTC.

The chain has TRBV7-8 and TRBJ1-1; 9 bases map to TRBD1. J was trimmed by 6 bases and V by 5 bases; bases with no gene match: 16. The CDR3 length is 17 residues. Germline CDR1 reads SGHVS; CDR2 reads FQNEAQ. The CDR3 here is CASSRDRAVVLDPEAFF. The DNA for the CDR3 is TGTGCCAGCAGCCGGGACAGGGCAGTGGTCTTGGACCCTGAAGCTTTCTTT.

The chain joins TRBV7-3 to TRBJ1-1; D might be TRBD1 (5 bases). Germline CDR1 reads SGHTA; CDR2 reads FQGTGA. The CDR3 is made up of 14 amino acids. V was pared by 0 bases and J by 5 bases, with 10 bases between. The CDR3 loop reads CASSLTAGQTEAFF. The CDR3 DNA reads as TGTGCCAGCAGCTTAACAGCAGGGCAGACTGAAGCTTTCTTT.

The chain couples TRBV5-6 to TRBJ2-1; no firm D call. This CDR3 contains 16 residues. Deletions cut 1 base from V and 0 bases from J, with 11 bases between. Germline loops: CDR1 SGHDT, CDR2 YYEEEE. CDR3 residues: CASSLLAASSYNEQFF. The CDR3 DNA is TGTGCCAGCAGCTTGCTCGCGGCTAGCTCCTACAATGAGCAGTTCTTC.

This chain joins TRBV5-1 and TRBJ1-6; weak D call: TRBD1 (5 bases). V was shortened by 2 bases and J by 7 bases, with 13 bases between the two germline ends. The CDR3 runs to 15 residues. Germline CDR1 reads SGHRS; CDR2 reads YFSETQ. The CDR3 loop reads CASSFQGDSNSPLHF. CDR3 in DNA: TGCGCCAGCAGCTTCCAGGGCGATAGCAATTCACCCCTCCACTTT.

CDR3 DNA sequence: TGCGCCAGCAGCTTGGAGTACGGACGGGACACTGAAGCTTTCTTT. Its translation: CASSLEYGRDTEAFF. This chain links TRBV5-1 with TRBJ1-1; no clear D gene. The CDR3 has 15 residues. The V and J ends lost 0 bases and 3 bases respectively, with 12 bases between them. CDR1 and CDR2 from the germline V gene are SGHRS and YFSETQ.

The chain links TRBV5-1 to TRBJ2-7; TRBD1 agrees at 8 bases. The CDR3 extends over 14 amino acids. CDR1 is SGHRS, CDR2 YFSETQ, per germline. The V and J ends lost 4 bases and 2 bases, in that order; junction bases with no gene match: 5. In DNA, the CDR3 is TGCGCCAGCAGCCCCGGGACAGGACCCTACGAGCAGTACGTC. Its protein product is CASSPGTGPYEQYV.

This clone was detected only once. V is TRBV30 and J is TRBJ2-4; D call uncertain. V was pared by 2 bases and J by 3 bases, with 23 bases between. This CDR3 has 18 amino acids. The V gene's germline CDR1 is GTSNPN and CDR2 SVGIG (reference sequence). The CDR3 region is CAWSTPGLSGRHKNIQYF. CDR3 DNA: TGTGCCTGGAGTACCCCTGGATTGAGTGGCAGACACAAAAACATTCAGTACTTC.

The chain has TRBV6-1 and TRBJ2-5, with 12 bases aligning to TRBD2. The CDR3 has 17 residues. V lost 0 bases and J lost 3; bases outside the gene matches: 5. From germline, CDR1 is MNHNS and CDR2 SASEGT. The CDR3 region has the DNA TGTGCCAGCAGTGAAGCTCACGGACTAGCGGGGAAAGAGACCCAGTACTTC. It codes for CASSEAHGLAGKETQYF.

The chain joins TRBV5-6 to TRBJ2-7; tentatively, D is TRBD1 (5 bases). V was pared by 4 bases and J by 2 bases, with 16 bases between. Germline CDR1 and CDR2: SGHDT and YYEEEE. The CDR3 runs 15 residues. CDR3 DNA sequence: TGTGCCAGCAGCCCCCCCGACAGTACCGCCTACGAGCAGTACGTC. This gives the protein CASSPPDSTAYEQYV.

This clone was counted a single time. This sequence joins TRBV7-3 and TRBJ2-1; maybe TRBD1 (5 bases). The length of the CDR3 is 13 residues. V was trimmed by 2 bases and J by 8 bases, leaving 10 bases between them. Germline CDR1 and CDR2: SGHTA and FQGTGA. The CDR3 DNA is TGTGCCAGCAGCTTAGGGGCGAGCTATGAGCAGTTCTTC. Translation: CASSLGASYEQFF. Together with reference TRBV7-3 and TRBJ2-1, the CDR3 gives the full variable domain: GAGVSQTPSNKVTEKGKYVELRCDPISGHTALYWYRQSLGQGPEFLIYFQGTGAADDSGLPNDRFFAVRPEGSVSTLKIQRTERGDSAVYLCASSLGASYEQFFGPGTRLTVL.

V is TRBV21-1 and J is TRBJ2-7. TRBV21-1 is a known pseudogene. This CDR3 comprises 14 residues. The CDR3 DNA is TGTGCCAGCAGCCCCGTATCCGCCTCCTACGAGCAGTACGTC. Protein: CASSPVSASYEQYV.

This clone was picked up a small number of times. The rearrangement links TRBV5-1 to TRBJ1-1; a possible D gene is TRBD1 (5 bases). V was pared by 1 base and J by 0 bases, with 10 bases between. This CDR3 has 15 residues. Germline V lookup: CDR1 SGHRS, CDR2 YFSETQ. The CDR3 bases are TGCGCCAGCAGCTTGAGGTCAGGGCTGAACACTGAAGCTTTCTTT. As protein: CASSLRSGLNTEAFF.

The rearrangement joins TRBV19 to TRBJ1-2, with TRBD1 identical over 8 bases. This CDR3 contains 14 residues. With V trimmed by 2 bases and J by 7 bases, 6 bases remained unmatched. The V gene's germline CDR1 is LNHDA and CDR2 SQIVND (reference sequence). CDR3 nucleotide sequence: TGTGCCAGTAGTATATTGGACAGGGCATCTGGCTACACCTTC. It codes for CASSILDRASGYTF.

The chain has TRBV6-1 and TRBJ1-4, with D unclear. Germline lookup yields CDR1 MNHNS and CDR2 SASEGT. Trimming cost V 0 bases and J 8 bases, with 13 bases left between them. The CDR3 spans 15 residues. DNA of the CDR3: TGTGCCAGCAGTGAAGCGACATGTGAGGAAGAAAAACTGTTTTTT. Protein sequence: CASSEATCEEEKLFF.

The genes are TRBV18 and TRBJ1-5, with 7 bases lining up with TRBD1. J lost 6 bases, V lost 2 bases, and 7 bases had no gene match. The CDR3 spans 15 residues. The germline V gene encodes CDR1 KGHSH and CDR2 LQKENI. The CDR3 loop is CASSPRGTGVQPQHF. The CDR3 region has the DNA TGTGCCAGCTCACCAAGGGGTACAGGGGTTCAGCCCCAGCATTTT.

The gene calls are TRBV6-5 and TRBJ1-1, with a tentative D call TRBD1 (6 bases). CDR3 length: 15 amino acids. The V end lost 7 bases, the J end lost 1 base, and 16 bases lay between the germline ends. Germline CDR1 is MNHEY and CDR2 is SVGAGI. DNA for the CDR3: TGTGCCAGCACCGACCCCAGGGGAGGGAACACTGAAGCTTTCTTT. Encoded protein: CASTDPRGGNTEAFF.